These 26 T cell receptor beta chains came from one sample sequenced in a study of cytomegalovirus exposure and HLA in healthy donors. The PCR had 60 Vbeta and 13 Jbeta primers. The data were produced by immunoSEQ multiplex PCR, yet TCRdb's version contains in-frame clones alone and is incomplete. Of 150,000 to 200,000 clones in the sample, 77% are singletons; the top ten hold 1.6%. The material sequenced was PBMCs. These TCRs come from a woman aged 25-40 years in good health and CMV-seronegative.

This chain links TRBV7-8 with TRBJ2-5, with D possibly matching TRBD1 (6 bases). The CDR3 loop spans 17 amino acids. Trimming shortened V by 1 base and J by 4 bases, and 19 bases separated the two germline ends. CDR1 is SGHVS and CDR2 is FQNEAQ in the germline V gene. The CDR3 DNA is TGTGCCAGCAGCTTAGGAAAGGGGCCAGGGGATGGAGAGACCCAGTACTTC. Amino acids: CASSLGKGPGDGETQYF.

V is TRBV28 and J is TRBJ2-5; possibly TRBD2 for D (5 bases). Germline V gene data show CDR1 as MDHEN and CDR2 as SYDVKM. CDR3 length: 14 residues. V was trimmed by 2 bases and J by 3 bases, leaving 10 bases between them. The CDR3 nucleotides read TGTGCCAGCAGTTTAGCTAGCAGGAAAGAGACCCAGTACTTC. It specifies CASSLASRKETQYF.

The chain employs TRBV4-1 and TRBJ2-7, with TRBD2 matching over 10 bases. This CDR3 spans 16 amino acids. Germline lookup yields CDR1 MGHRA and CDR2 YSYEKL. V trimming: 2 bases; J trimming: 2 bases; junction bases outside the gene matches: 6. The CDR3 DNA sequence: TGCGCCAGCAGCCAACAACTAGCGGGACAAACCTACGAGCAGTACTTC. Amino acid sequence: CASSQQLAGQTYEQYF.

Written as DNA, the CDR3 is TGTGCCAGCAGTTGGGGAAGGGGATACACCTTC. Encoded protein: CASSWGRGYTF. The rearrangement joins TRBV6-5 to TRBJ1-2; maybe TRBD1 (5 bases). The V and J ends lost 4 bases and 11 bases respectively, with 11 bases between them. This CDR3 is 11 amino acids long. Germline V gives CDR1 MNHEY, CDR2 SVGAGI.

The rearrangement uses TRBV7-9 and TRBJ2-7; 9 bases map to TRBD1. Germline CDR1 SEHNR, CDR2 FQNEAQ (reference sequence). The CDR3 spans 13 residues. Trimming removed 3 bases from V and 6 bases from J; junction bases left unmatched: 3. For the CDR3, the DNA is TGTGCCAGCAGCTTCCGACAGGGGGTCGAGCAGTACTTC. Its protein product is CASSFRQGVEQYF. Full variable domain (rest looked up from reference TRBV7-9 and TRBJ2-7): DTGVSQNPRHKITKRGQNVTFRCDPISEHNRLYWYRQTLGQGPEFLTYFQNEAQLEKSRLLSDRFSAERPKGSFSTLEIQRTEQGDSAMYLCASSFRQGVEQYFGPGTRLTVT.

The rearrangement joins TRBV19 to TRBJ2-1; no definite D call. The germline V and J ends were trimmed by 3 bases and 0 bases, with 12 bases remaining between them. This CDR3 spans 16 amino acids. CDR1 LNHDA and CDR2 SQIVND come from the germline V gene (reference sequence). DNA of the CDR3: TGTGCCAGTAGTATCGATGTAGCCAGCTCCTACAATGAGCAGTTCTTC. Protein sequence: CASSIDVASSYNEQFF. The complete variable domain, with remaining parts taken from reference TRBV19 and TRBJ2-1, reads DGGITQSPKYLFRKEGQNVTLSCEQNLNHDAMYWYRQDPGQGLRLIYYSQIVNDFQKGDIAEGYSVSREKKESFPLTVTSAQKNPTAFYLCASSIDVASSYNEQFFGPGTRLTVL.

The chain is built from TRBV6-5 and TRBJ2-1; TRBD1 might be the D (6 bases). The CDR3 is made up of 13 amino acids. Germline CDR1 and CDR2: MNHEY and SVGAGI. V was clipped by 7 bases and J by 10 bases, with 17 bases between them. The CDR3 spells CASTKTGIGEQFF. For the CDR3, the DNA is TGTGCCAGCACCAAAACAGGGATAGGCGAGCAGTTCTTC.

The chain recombines TRBV19 with TRBJ2-3, with 13 bases that match TRBD2. The CDR3 is made up of 18 amino acids. Trimming at V came to 0 bases and at J to 2 bases, leaving 5 bases not matched to a gene. Germline V gene data show CDR1 as LNHDA and CDR2 as SQIVND (reference sequence). In DNA, the CDR3 is TGTGCCAGTAGTATAGATCCTGGGACTAGCGGGGCCACAGATACGCAGTATTTT. The encoded protein is CASSIDPGTSGATDTQYF.

The chain couples TRBV2 to TRBJ2-6; possible D gene TRBD1, 5 bases. The CDR3 runs 17 residues. CDR1 is SNHLY and CDR2 is FYNNEI in the germline V gene. Trimming took off 4 bases at V and 0 bases at J, with 13 bases between the two ends. CDR3 nucleotide sequence: TGTGCCAGCAGTGTACAGGATGTTAGCTCTGGGGCCAACGTCCTGACTTTC. Protein product: CASSVQDVSSGANVLTF. The variable domain in full, completed from reference TRBV2 and TRBJ2-6, reads EPEVTQTPSHQVTQMGQEVILRCVPISNHLYFYWYRQILGQKVEFLVSFYNNEISEKSEIFDDQFSVERPDGSNFTLKIRSTKLEDSAMYFCASSVQDVSSGANVLTFGAGSRLTVL.

The chain uses TRBV9 and TRBJ1-1; tentative D call: TRBD1 (5 bases). V was trimmed by 0 bases and J by 5 bases, leaving 11 bases between them. This CDR3 is built from 14 residues. Germline lookup yields CDR1 SGDLS and CDR2 YYNGEE. CDR3 sequence reads: CASSVGIGVTEAFF. For the CDR3, the DNA is TGTGCCAGCAGCGTAGGGATAGGGGTGACTGAAGCTTTCTTT. Supplemented by reference TRBV9 and TRBJ1-1, the full variable domain reads DSGVTQTPKHLITATGQRVTLRCSPRSGDLSVYWYQQSLDQGLQFLIQYYNGEERAKGNILERFSAQQFPDLHSELNLSSLELGDSALYFCASSVGIGVTEAFFGQGTRLTVV.

The J gene is TRBJ1-1, the V gene TRBV12-5; no definite D call. Per the germline V gene, CDR1 is LGHNT and CDR2 is FRNRAP. The CDR3 runs to 14 residues. V lost 7 bases and J 1 base, leaving 13 bases between the germline ends. The DNA for the CDR3 is TGTGCTAGTGCCCCCTCGGAGCCGAACACTGAAGCTTTCTTT. It encodes CASAPSEPNTEAFF.

The V call is TRBV29-1, the J call TRBJ2-1, with D maybe TRBD2 (5 bases). CDR1 and CDR2 from the germline V gene are SQVTM and ANQGSEA. The V end was cut by 4 bases, the J end by 3 bases, with 13 bases between. This CDR3 has 14 residues. CDR3 residues: CSVGRTSIYNEQFF. The CDR3, as DNA: TGCAGCGTTGGAAGGACTTCGATCTACAATGAGCAGTTCTTC.

The chain carries TRBV7-2 and TRBJ2-1, with TRBD2 identical over 11 bases. This CDR3 has 16 residues. Germline V CDR1 and CDR2: SGHTA, FQGNSA. Trimming took 4 bases from V and 9 from J; bases not matched to a gene: 11. CDR3 nucleotides: TGTGCCAGCAGCTGGAAAACTAGCGGGAGACTCGGTGAGCAGTTCTTC. Residues: CASSWKTSGRLGEQFF. Based on the CDR3 plus reference TRBV7-2 and TRBJ2-1, the full variable domain is GAGVSQSPSNKVTEKGKDVELRCDPISGHTALYWYRQSLGQGLEFLIYFQGNSAPDKSGLPSDRFSAERTGGSVSTLTIQRTQQEDSAVYLCASSWKTSGRLGEQFFGPGTRLTVL.

This rearrangement joins TRBV11-1 to TRBJ2-7, with 9 nucleotides matching TRBD2. The CDR3 runs to 16 residues. V lost 3 bases to trimming and J lost 6 bases; unmatched junction nucleotides: 12. CDR1 is SGHAT and CDR2 is FQDESV in the germline V gene (reference sequence). CDR3 coding DNA: TGTGCCAGCAGCTTCGTGTGGGCGGGAGGGCCAGGCGAGCAGTACTTC. Translation gives CASSFVWAGGPGEQYF.

This clone was seen just once. This rearrangement joins TRBV4-2 to TRBJ1-1, with D uncertain. CDR1 LGHNA and CDR2 YNFKEQ come from the germline V gene. The CDR3 has 16 amino acids. V was cut by 1 base and J by 0 bases, with 12 bases left in between. In DNA form, the CDR3 reads TGTGCCAGCAGCCAAGCCCTCAGTCTTTTGAACACTGAAGCTTTCTTT. Translated, it gives CASSQALSLLNTEAFF.

The CDR3 region has the DNA TGTGCCACCAGCACCCGAAAGTTCCAAAACCTAAACACTGAAGCTTTCTTT. It specifies CATSTRKFQNLNTEAFF. The chain is built from TRBV15 and TRBJ1-1; D gene uncertain. The CDR3 extends over 17 amino acids. The germline V gene has CDR1 LNHNV and CDR2 YYDKDF (reference sequence). V was shortened by 4 bases and J by 2 bases, with 20 bases between the two germline ends.

This clone came up a few times. This sequence joins TRBV20-1 and TRBJ1-4, with D unresolved. The V and J ends lost 7 bases and 8 bases respectively, with 11 bases between them. Germline V lookup: CDR1 DFQATT, CDR2 SNEGSKA (reference sequence). The CDR3 totals 11 residues. CDR3 nucleotides: TGCAGTGTCCAACAAGAAGAAAAACTGTTTTTT. Its protein is CSVQQEEKLFF.

The chain links TRBV19 to TRBJ2-2; 7 positions agree with TRBD1. Germline assignment: CDR1 LNHDA and CDR2 SQIVND (reference sequence). V was pared by 2 bases and J by 3 bases, with 3 bases of the junction left unmatched. The CDR3 is 15 residues long. CDR3 region: CASSINQGDTGELFF. The CDR3 DNA follows: TGTGCCAGTAGTATAAACCAGGGGGACACCGGGGAGCTGTTTTTT.

This clone turned up a few times. The chain has TRBV19 and TRBJ1-2, with 7 bases fitting TRBD1. The CDR3 is 15 amino acids. Per the germline V gene, CDR1 is LNHDA and CDR2 is SQIVND (reference sequence). V lost 1 base to trimming and J lost 5 bases; unmatched junction nucleotides: 7. The CDR3 region is CASSIGGTVTYGYTF. The CDR3 DNA is TGTGCCAGTAGTATAGGAGGGACAGTAACTTATGGCTACACCTTC.

The rearrangement uses TRBV13 and TRBJ2-3; 8 bases are a match to TRBD2. Germline lookup yields CDR1 PRHDT and CDR2 FYEKMQ (reference sequence). This CDR3 comprises 15 residues. With V trimmed by 3 bases and J by 2 bases, 4 bases remained unmatched. The CDR3 bases are TGTGCCAGCAGCTTCGGGGGGGGCCTCACAGATACGCAGTATTTT. It codes for CASSFGGGLTDTQYF.

The rearrangement joins TRBV6-1 to TRBJ1-2, with no clear D. The CDR3 totals 15 residues. The V and J ends lost 1 base and 3 bases respectively, with 12 bases between them. Per the germline V gene, CDR1 is MNHNS and CDR2 is SASEGT. In DNA, the CDR3 is TGTGCCAGCAGTGAAGTGACGGAGCTGTACTATGGCTACACCTTC. This codes for CASSEVTELYYGYTF.

The rearrangement joins TRBV5-1 to TRBJ1-2; perhaps TRBD1 as D (5 bases). Deletions cut 4 bases from V and 1 base from J, with 14 bases between. The germline gives CDR1 SGHRS, CDR2 YFSETQ. The CDR3 is made up of 15 amino acids. CDR3 sequence (DNA): TGCGCCAGCAGCAGAGACAGTCAATTTAACTATGGCTACACCTTC. This codes for CASSRDSQFNYGYTF.

The chain recombines TRBV5-5 with TRBJ2-5, with 8 bases identical to TRBD2. J was trimmed by 5 bases and V by 7 bases; bases with no gene match: 10. In germline, CDR1 is SGHKS, CDR2 YYEKEE (reference sequence). The length of the CDR3 is 14 residues. The CDR3 DNA reads as TGTGCCAGCGGAGCGGGGGCGGAGGGGGAGACCCAGTACTTC. This sequence encodes CASGAGAEGETQYF. Using reference TRBV5-5 and TRBJ2-5 for the parts outside the CDR3, the full variable domain is DAGVTQSPTHLIKTRGQQVTLRCSPISGHKSVSWYQQVLGQGPQFIFQYYEKEERGRGNFPDRFSARQFPNYSSELNVNALLLGDSALYLCASGAGAEGETQYFGPGTRLLVL.

This rearrangement joins TRBV19 to TRBJ1-2; TRBD1 matches 8 bases. Germline CDR1 and CDR2: LNHDA and SQIVND (reference sequence). CDR3 length equals 14 residues. Trimming removed 10 bases from V and 6 bases from J; junction bases left unmatched: 13. The CDR3 region has the DNA TGTGCCACAAGATCATGGGGACAGGAGAATGGCTACACCTTC. Translation: CATRSWGQENGYTF.

This clone was found a few times. V usage is TRBV30 and J usage is TRBJ2-7; TRBD1 aligns across 11 bases. After removal of 1 base from V and 4 bases from J, the junction contained 3 bases not matched to a gene. Germline CDR1 GTSNPN, CDR2 SVGIG (reference sequence). The CDR3 spans 14 residues. This chain's CDR3 is CAWSGGTGGYEQYF. The CDR3 nucleotides are TGTGCCTGGAGTGGGGGGACAGGGGGTTACGAGCAGTACTTC.

The chain has TRBV5-1 and TRBJ2-1, with a weak D call TRBD2 (6 bases). Looked up from germline, CDR1 is SGHRS and CDR2 is YFSETQ. V was pared by 4 bases and J by 0 bases, with 17 bases between. This CDR3 has 17 residues. CDR3 nucleotide sequence: TGCGCCAGCAGCAGCATGGGCGGGACCCCCTCCTACAATGAGCAGTTCTTC. Its protein product is CASSSMGGTPSYNEQFF.